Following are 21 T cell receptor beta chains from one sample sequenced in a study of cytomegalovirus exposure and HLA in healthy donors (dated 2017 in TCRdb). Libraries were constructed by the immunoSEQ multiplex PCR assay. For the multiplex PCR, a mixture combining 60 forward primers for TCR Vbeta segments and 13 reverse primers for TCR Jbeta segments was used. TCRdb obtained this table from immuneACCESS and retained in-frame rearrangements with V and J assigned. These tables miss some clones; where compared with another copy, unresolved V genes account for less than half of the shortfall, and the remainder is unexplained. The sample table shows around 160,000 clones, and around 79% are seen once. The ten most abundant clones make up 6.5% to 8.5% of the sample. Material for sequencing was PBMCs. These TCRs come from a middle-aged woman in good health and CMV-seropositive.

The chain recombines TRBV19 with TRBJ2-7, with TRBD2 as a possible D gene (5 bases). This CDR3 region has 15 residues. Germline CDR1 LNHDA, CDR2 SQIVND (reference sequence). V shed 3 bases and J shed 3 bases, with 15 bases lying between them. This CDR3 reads CASSIKREVVYEQYF. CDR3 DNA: TGTGCCAGTAGTATTAAGAGGGAAGTTGTCTACGAGCAGTACTTC.

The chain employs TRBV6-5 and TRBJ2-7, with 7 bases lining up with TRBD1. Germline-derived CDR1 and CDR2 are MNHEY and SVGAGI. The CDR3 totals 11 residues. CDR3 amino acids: CGAGTVYEQYF. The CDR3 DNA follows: TGTGGTGCCGGGACAGTCTACGAGCAGTACTTC.

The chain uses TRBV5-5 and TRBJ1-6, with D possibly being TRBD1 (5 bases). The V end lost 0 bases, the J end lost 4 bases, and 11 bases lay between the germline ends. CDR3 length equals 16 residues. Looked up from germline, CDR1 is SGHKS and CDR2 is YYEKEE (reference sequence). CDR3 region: CASSLVSRAYNSPLHF. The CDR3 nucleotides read TGTGCCAGCAGCTTGGTGAGCAGGGCTTATAATTCACCCCTCCACTTT. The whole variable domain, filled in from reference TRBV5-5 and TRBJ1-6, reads DAGVTQSPTHLIKTRGQQVTLRCSPISGHKSVSWYQQVLGQGPQFIFQYYEKEERGRGNFPDRFSARQFPNYSSELNVNALLLGDSALYLCASSLVSRAYNSPLHFGNGTRLTVT.

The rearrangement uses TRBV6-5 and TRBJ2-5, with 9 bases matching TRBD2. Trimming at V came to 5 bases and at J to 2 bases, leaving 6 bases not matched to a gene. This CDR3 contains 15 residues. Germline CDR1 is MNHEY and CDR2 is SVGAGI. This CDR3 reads CASSVVSGGQETQYF. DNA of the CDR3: TGTGCCAGCAGTGTGGTTAGCGGGGGTCAAGAGACCCAGTACTTC.

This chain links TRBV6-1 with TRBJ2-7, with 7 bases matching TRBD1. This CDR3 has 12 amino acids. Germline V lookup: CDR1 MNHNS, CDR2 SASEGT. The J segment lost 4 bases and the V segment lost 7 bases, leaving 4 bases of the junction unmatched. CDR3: CASTGTEYEQYF. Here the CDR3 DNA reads TGTGCCAGCACAGGGACAGAATACGAGCAGTACTTC.

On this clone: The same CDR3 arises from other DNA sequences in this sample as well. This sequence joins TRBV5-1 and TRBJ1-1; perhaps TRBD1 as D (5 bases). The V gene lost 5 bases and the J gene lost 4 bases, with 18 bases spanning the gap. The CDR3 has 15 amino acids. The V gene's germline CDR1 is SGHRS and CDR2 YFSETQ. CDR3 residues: CASSIGNYGGTEAFF. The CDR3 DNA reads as TGCGCCAGCAGTATAGGGAACTACGGGGGCACTGAAGCTTTCTTT. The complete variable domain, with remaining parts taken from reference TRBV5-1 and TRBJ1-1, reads KAGVTQTPRYLIKTRGQQVTLSCSPISGHRSVSWYQQTPGQGLQFLFEYFSETQRNKGNFPGRFSGRQFSNSRSEMNVSTLELGDSALYLCASSIGNYGGTEAFFGQGTRLTVV.

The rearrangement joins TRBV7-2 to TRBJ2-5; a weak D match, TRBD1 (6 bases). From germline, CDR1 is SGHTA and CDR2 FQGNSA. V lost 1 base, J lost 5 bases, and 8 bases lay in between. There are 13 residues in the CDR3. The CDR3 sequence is CASSLDRAETQYF. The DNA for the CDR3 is TGTGCCAGCAGCTTAGACAGGGCGGAGACCCAGTACTTC.

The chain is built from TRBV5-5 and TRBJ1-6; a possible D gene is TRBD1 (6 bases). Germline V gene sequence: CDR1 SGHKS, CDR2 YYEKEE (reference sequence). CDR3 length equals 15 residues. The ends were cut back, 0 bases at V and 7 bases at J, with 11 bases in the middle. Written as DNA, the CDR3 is TGTGCCAGCAGCTTGGGCGGGGGCCCAAATTCACCCCTCCACTTT. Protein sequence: CASSLGGGPNSPLHF. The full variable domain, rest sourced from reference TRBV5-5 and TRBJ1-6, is DAGVTQSPTHLIKTRGQQVTLRCSPISGHKSVSWYQQVLGQGPQFIFQYYEKEERGRGNFPDRFSARQFPNYSSELNVNALLLGDSALYLCASSLGGGPNSPLHFGNGTRLTVT.

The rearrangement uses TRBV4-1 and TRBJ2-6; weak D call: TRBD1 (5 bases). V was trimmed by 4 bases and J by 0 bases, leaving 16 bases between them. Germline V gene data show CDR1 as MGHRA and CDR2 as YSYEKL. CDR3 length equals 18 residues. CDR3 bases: TGCGCCAGCAGCCCCCGCGGCCAGGGTGACTCTGGGGCCAACGTCCTGACTTTC. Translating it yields CASSPRGQGDSGANVLTF.

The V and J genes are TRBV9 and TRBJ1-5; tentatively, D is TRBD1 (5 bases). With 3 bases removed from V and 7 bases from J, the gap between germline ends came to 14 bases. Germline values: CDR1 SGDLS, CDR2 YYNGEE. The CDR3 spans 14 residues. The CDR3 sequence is CASSGDQPGQPQHF. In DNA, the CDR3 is TGTGCCAGCAGCGGCGATCAACCAGGGCAGCCCCAGCATTTT.

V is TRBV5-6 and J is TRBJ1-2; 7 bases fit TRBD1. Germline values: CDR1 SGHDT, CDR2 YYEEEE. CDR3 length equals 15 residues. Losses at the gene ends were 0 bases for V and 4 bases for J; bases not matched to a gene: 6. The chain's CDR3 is CASSLGAGGSYGYTF. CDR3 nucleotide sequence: TGTGCCAGCAGCTTGGGGGCAGGGGGATCCTATGGCTACACCTTC.

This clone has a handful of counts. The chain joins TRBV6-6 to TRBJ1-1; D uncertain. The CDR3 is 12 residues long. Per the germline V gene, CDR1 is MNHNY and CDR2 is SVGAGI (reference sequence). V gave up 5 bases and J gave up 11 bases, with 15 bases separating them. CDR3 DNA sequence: TGTGCCAGCAGTACGCGGGGAGCGGGGGCTTTCTTT. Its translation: CASSTRGAGAFF.

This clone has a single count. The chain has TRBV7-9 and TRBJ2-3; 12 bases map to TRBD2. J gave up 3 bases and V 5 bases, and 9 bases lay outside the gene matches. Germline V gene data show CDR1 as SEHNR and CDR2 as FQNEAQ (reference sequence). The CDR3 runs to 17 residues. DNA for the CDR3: TGTGCCAGCAGCCTCGAGCTTACTAGCGGGGGGACAGATACGCAGTATTTT. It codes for CASSLELTSGGTDTQYF.

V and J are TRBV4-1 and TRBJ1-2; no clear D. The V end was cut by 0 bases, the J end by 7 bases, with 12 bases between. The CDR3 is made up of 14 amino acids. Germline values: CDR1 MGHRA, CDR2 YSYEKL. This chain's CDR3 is CASSQEFTVSGYTF. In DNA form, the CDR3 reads TGCGCCAGCAGCCAAGAGTTTACGGTTTCTGGCTACACCTTC.

CDR3 sequence (DNA): TGTGCCAGCAGCCAATCAGGGGCAGGGGGTAGTCAGCCCCAGCATTTT. Translating gives CASSQSGAGGSQPQHF. The V and J genes are TRBV25-1 and TRBJ1-5; 7 nucleotides agree with TRBD1. Trimming at V came to 6 bases and at J to 6 bases, leaving 14 bases not matched to a gene. This CDR3 is 16 amino acids long. The germline V gene has CDR1 MGHDK and CDR2 SYGVNS.

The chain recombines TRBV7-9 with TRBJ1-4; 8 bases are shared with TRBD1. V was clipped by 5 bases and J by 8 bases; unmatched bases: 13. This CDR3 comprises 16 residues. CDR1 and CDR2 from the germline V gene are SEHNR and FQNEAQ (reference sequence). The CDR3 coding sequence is TGTGCCAGCAGCCGAACCGGGACAGGCAACCGCGAAAAACTGTTTTTT. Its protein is CASSRTGTGNREKLFF.

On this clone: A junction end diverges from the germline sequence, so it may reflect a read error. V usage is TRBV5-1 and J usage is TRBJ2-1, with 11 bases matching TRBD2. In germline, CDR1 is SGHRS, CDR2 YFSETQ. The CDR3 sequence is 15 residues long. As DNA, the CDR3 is TGCGCCAGCAGCTTCCTAGCGGGGGGATACAATGAGCAGCTCTTC. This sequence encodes CASSFLAGGYNEQLF. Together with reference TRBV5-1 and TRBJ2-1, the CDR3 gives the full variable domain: KAGVTQTPRYLIKTRGQQVTLSCSPISGHRSVSWYQQTPGQGLQFLFEYFSETQRNKGNFPGRFSGRQFSNSRSEMNVSTLELGDSALYLCASSFLAGGYNEQLFGPGTRLTVL.

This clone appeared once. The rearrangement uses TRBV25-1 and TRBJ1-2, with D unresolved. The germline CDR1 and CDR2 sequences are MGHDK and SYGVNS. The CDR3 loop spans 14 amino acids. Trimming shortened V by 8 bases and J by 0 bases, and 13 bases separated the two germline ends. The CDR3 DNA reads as TGTGCCAGCCGGATGTCAGGCTCTAACTATGGCTACACCTTC. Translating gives CASRMSGSNYGYTF.

CDR3 region: CASSQNAPGQGGVGSGANVLTF. CDR3 nucleotide sequence: TGTGCCAGCTCACAAAACGCTCCGGGACAGGGGGGCGTCGGCTCTGGGGCCAACGTCCTGACTTTC. The chain couples TRBV18 to TRBJ2-6; 11 positions match TRBD1. Germline-derived CDR1 and CDR2 are KGHSH and LQKENI. The CDR3 is made up of 22 amino acids. V lost 4 bases and J lost 0; bases outside the gene matches: 17.

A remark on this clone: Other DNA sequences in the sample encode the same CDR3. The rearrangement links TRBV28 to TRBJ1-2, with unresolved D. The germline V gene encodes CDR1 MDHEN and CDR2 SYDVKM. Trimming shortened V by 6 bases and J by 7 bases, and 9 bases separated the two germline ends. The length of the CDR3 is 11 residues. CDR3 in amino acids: CASSSLSGYTF. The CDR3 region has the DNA TGTGCCAGCAGCTCCCTCAGTGGCTACACCTTC.

CDR3 region: CASSAQTATMMNTEAFF. CDR3 coding DNA: TGTGCCAGCAGCGCCCAGACAGCGACGATGATGAACACTGAAGCTTTCTTT. The J gene is TRBJ1-1, the V gene TRBV9, with a tentative D call TRBD1 (5 bases). V was clipped by 3 bases and J by 0 bases, with 18 bases between them. There are 17 residues in the CDR3. In germline, CDR1 is SGDLS, CDR2 YYNGEE.